This TCR beta chain was identified in a study of shared clonotypes between healthy human individuals. The table came from immunoSEQ multiplex PCR; TCRdb's copy has only in-frame clones and leaves some out. The profile shows a few million clones, 80% to 95% of them singletons. All the donors were Caucasian adults who lived in Nashville, Tennessee. Germline V gene lookup returns CDR1 SGHDN and CDR2 FVKESK. V dropped 4 bases and J dropped 0 bases, with 28 bases sitting between them. This CDR3 spans 21 amino acids. Study results and caveats: Clonotype sharing across a few donors was observed for 5% to 6.5% of naive CD4 clonotypes.

Concerning this clone: Its antigen is undetermined.

This rearrangement joins TRBV14 to TRBJ1-3; weak D call: TRBD1 (5 bases). This receptor was taken from a man in his late teens or twenties in good health. Some clones in this sample may be carry-over from other donors' samples. Sample: naive CD4+ T cells from PBMCs. Regarding subset: CD45RA+ positively selected. In DNA, the CDR3 is TGTGCCAGCAGCCTTCGGCCGGGACGGGCATTTGGTAACCCCTCTGGAAACACCATATATTTT. It translates to CASSLRPGRAFGNPSGNTIYF.